This T cell receptor (beta chain) was documented in a study of graft-versus-host responses after intestinal transplantation. For the study at large: All of the recipients had induction that used anti-thymocyte globulin, then tacrolimus and steroids for about 3 years.

The CDR3 is 15 amino acids. The V gene lost 0 bases and the J gene lost 0 bases, with 8 bases spanning the gap. The germline V gene has CDR1 MNHEY and CDR2 SVGAGI. Using immunoSEQ multiplex PCR, the repertoire was profiled, and TCRdb retains in-frame clones only, with some absent. The table has about 97,000 clones, more than 80% seen once; the top ten hold 15% to 20%. This TCR was sampled from a human patient who received an intestinal transplant, so some T cells may come from the graft donor. The V gene is TRBV6-5, the J gene TRBJ1-1; the D is unclear. Source: PBMCs, taken about 450 days after intestinal transplant. The CDR3 protein is CASSYSVGMNTEAFF. The CDR3 DNA follows: TGTGCCAGCAGTTACTCGGTAGGGATGAACACTGAAGCTTTCTTT.